Detailed here is one TCR beta chain. The data were taken from a study of blood T cell repertoires in COVID-19. Germline V CDR1 and CDR2: LNHNV, YYDKDF (reference sequence). V was pared by 2 bases and J by 5 bases, with 7 bases between. This CDR3 is 13 amino acids long. Repertoires were generated with immunoSEQ multiplex PCR, while TCRdb's copy carries only in-frame clones and drops some. This table holds fewer than 35,000 clones, about 85% found once. Sequenced: peripheral blood. The V and J genes are TRBV15 and TRBJ1-5, with D hard to call. The source of this sequence is a man between 65 and 85 years old with acute or convalescent COVID-19. Here the CDR3 DNA reads TGTGCCACCAGCAGAAACGCAGATCAGCCCCAGCATTTT. Its translation is CATSRNADQPQHF.